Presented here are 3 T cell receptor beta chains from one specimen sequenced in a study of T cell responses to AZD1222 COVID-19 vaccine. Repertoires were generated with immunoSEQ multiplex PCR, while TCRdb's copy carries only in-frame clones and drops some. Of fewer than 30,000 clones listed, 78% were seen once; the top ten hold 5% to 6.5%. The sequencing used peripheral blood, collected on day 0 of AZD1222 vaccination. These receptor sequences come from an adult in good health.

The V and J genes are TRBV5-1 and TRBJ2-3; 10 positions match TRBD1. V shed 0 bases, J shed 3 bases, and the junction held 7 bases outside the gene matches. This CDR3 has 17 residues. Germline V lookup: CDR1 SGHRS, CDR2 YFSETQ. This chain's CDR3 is CASSLAPGQGLTDTQYF. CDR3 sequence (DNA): TGCGCCAGCAGCTTGGCCCCGGGACAGGGGTTAACAGATACGCAGTATTTT.

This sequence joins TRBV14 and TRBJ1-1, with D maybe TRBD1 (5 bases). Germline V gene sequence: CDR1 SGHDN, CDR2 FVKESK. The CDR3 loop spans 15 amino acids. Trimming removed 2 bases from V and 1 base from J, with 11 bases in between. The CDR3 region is CASSQYGTQNTEAFF. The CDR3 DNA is TGTGCCAGCAGCCAATACGGGACGCAGAACACTGAAGCTTTCTTT.

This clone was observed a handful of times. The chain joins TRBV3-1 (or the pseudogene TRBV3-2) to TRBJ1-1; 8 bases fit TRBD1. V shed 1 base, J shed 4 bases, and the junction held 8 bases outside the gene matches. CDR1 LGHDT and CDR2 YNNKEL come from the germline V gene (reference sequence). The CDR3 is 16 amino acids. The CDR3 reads CASSQGRTGFFTEAFF. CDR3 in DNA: TGTGCCAGCAGCCAAGGGCGGACAGGGTTTTTCACTGAAGCTTTCTTT.